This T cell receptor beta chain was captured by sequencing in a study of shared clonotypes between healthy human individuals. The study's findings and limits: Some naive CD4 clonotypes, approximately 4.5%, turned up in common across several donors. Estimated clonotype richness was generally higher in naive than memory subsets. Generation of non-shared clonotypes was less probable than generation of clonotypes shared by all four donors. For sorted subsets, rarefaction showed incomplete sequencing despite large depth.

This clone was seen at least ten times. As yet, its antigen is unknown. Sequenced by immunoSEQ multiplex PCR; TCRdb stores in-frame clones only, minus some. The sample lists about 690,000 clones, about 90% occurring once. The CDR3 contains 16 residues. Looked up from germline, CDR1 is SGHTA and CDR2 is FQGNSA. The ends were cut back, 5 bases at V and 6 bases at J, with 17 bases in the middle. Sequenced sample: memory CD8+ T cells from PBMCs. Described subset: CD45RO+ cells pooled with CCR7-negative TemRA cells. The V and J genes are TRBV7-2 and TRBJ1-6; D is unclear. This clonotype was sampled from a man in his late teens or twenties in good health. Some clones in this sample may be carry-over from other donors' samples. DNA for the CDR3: TGTGCCAGCAGCCTCGGTTACGGGAAGGGTAATTCACCCCTCCACTTT. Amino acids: CASSLGYGKGNSPLHF.